The source of this T cell receptor (beta chain) is a study of shared clonotypes between healthy human individuals. The CDR3 runs 16 residues. The germline V gene has CDR1 SGHAT and CDR2 FQNNGV. The V end lost 5 bases, the J end lost 0 bases, and 13 bases lay between the germline ends. Data came from immunoSEQ multiplex PCR; TCRdb stores just in-frame clones and leaves some out. Among some 2.3 million clones listed, approximately 95% were seen once. The sequence was collected from a man aged 18 to 29 in good health. Some clones in this sample may be carry-over from other donors' samples. Sequences were obtained from naive CD4+ T cells from PBMCs. The subset: CD45RA+ positively selected. J is TRBJ2-2 and V is TRBV11-2; unclear D gene. CDR3 protein: CASSVGQAPNTGELFF. CDR3 nucleotides: TGTGCCAGCAGCGTGGGTCAGGCCCCGAACACCGGGGAGCTGTTTTTT.